This TCR beta chain comes out of a study of shared clonotypes between healthy human individuals. CDR1 is SEHNR and CDR2 is FQNEAQ in the germline V gene (reference sequence). V lost 4 bases and J lost 8, with 14 bases in between. The CDR3 contains 13 residues. Only in-frame clones appear in the TCRdb table, and some are missing; sequencing was by immunoSEQ multiplex PCR. The sample shows fewer than 2.5 million clones, 93% of them seen only once. This chain links TRBV7-9 with TRBJ1-2; no firm D call. The material sequenced was naive CD4+ T cells from PBMCs. Subset defined: CD45RA+ positively selected. The receptor's source is a man aged 18-30 years in good health. Some clones in this sample may be carry-over from other donors' samples. As DNA, the CDR3 is TGTGCCAGCAGCTCCGAAGTAATTCCAGGCTACACCTTC. This translates into CASSSEVIPGYTF.